This T cell receptor (beta chain) is from a study of control samples from healthy donors and cancer patients. Here immunoSEQ multiplex PCR was the method, and the copy in TCRdb shows in-frame clones only, minus some. The sample contains 130,000 or so clones, approximately 89% of which appear only once. This CDR3 region has 13 residues. Trimming left V 6 bases short and J 6 bases short, with 13 bases between. Germline V CDR1 and CDR2: SNHLY, FYNNEI. This clone was seen a single time. The J gene is TRBJ2-3, the V gene TRBV2, with D uncertain. What was sequenced was blood. The receptor comes from a man between 60 and 70 years old in good health. The CDR3 is CASRGTLVDTQYF. The CDR3 region has the DNA TGTGCCAGCAGGGGAACTCTCGTGGATACGCAGTATTTT.